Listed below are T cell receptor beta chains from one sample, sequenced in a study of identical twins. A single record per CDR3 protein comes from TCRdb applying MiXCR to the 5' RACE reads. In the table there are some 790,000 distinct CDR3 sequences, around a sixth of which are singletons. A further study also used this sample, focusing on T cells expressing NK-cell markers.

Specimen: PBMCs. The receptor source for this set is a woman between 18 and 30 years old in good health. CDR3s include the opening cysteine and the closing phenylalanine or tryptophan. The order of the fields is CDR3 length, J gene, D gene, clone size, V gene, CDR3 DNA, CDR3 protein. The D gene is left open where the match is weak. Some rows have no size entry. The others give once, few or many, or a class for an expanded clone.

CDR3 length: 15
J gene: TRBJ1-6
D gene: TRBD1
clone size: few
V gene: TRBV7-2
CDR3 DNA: TGTGCCAGCAGCCACTCGGGACAGGGGAATTCACCCCTCCACTTT
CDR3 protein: CASSHSGQGNSPLHF

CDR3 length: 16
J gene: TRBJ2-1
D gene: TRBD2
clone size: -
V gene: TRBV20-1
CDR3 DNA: TGCAGTGCTTCCCCGTCTAGCGGGCCCCCCTACAATGAGCAGTTCTTC
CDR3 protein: CSASPSSGPPYNEQFF

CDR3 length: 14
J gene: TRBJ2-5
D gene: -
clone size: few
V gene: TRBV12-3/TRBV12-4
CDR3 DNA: TGTGCCAGCAGTTTTTCTAGCGCTACGGAGACCCAGTACTTC
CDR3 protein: CASSFSSATETQYF

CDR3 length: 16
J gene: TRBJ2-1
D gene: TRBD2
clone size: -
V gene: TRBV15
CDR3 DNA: TGTGCCACCAGCGGACTAGCGGGAAGCTCCTACAATGAGCAGTTCTTC
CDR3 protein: CATSGLAGSSYNEQFF

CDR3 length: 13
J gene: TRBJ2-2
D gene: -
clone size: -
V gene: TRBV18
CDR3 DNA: TGTGCCACCGGACGGGTCGGCACCGGGGAGCTGTTTTTT
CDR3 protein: CATGRVGTGELFF

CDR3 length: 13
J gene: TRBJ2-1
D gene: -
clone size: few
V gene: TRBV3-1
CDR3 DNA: TGTGCCAGCAGCCAAATGGGGGGCAATGAGCAGTTCTTC
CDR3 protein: CASSQMGGNEQFF

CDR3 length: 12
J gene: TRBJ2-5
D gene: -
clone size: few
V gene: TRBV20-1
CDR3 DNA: TGCGGCCTTGCTGGTCCCCAAGAGACCCAGTACTTC
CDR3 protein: CGLAGPQETQYF

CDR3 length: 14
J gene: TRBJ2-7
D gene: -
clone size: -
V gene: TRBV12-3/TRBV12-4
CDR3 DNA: TGTGCCAGCAGTTTGTTGTTCAGGGTCGACGAGCAGTACTTC
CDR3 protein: CASSLLFRVDEQYF

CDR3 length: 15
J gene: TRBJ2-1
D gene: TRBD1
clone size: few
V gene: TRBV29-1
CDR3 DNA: TGCAGCGTGGCAGGGACAGGGGGGGTTTCGGATGAGCAGTTCTTC
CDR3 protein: CSVAGTGGVSDEQFF

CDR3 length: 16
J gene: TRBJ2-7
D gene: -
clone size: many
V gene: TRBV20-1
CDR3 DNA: TGCAGTGCTAGAGGGGGAGGTTCGCGGGGGCCCTACGAGCAGTACTTC
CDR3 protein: CSARGGGSRGPYEQYF

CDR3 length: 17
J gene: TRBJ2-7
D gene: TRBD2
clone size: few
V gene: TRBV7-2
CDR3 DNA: TGTGCCAGCAGTTCCGGGACTAGCGGGAGGGCCTCCTACGAGCAGTACTTC
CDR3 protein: CASSSGTSGRASYEQYF

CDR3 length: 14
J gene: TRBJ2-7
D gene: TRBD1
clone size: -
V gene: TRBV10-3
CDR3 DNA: TGTGCCGGCGCCCCGGGGACAGACGGTTCCGAGCAGTACTTC
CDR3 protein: CAGAPGTDGSEQYF

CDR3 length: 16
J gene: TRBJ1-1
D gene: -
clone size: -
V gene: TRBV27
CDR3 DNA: TGTGCCAGCAGTCTAGCCCACCCGACAGCTAACACTGAAGCTTTCTTT
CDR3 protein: CASSLAHPTANTEAFF

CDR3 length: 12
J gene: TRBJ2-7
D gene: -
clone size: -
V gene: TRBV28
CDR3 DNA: TGTGCCAGCAGACAGTTTGGTAGCGAGCAGTACTTC
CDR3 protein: CASRQFGSEQYF

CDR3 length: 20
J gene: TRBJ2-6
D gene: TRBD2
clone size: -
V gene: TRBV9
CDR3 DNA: TGTGCCAGCAGCGTAGTCCCGATTCCTAGCGGGAGCTCTGGGGCCAACGTCCTGACTTTC
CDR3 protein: CASSVVPIPSGSSGANVLTF

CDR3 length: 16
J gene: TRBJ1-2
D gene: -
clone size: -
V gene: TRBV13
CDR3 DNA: TGTGCCAGCAGCCCACACGTGGCGCAATCTAACTATGGCTACACCTTC
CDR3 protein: CASSPHVAQSNYGYTF

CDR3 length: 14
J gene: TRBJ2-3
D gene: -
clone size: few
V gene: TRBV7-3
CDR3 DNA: TGTGCCAGCAGCTTAAACCCCAACACAGATACGCAGTATTTT
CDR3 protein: CASSLNPNTDTQYF

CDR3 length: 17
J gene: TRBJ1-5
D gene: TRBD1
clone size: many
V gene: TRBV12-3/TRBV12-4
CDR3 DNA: TGTGCCAGCAGTGACACAAATAAGGGGGCTAGCAATCAGCCCCAGCATTTT
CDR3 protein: CASSDTNKGASNQPQHF

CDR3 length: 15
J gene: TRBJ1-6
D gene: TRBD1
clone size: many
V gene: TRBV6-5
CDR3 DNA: TGTGCCAGCAGTTCCTCCGGGACAGCTAATTCACCCCTCCACTTT
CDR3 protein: CASSSSGTANSPLHF

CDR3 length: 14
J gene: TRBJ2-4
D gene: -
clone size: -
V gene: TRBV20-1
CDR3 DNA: TGCAGTGCTCCCGAGGTGCTAGCCAAAAACATTCAGTACTTC
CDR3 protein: CSAPEVLAKNIQYF

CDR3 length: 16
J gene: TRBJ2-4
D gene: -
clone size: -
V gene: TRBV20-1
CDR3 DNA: TGCAGTGCTAGAGGCCCTCCCCAAGGAGCCAAAAACATTCAGTACTTC
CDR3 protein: CSARGPPQGAKNIQYF

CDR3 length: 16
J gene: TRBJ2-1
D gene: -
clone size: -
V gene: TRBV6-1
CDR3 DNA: TGTGCCAGCAGTCGCACAGTGGCAATCTCCTACAATGAGCAGTTCTTC
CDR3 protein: CASSRTVAISYNEQFF

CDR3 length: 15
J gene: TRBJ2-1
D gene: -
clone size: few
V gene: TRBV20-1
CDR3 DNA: TGCAGTGCTAGAGGGCGCGGGGCCTTTTACAATGAGCAGTTCTTC
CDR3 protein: CSARGRGAFYNEQFF

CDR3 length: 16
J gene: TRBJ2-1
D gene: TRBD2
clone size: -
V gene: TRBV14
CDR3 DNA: TGTGCCAGCAGCCAAGTAGGGCTAGCGGTTATCGATGAGCAGTTCTTC
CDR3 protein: CASSQVGLAVIDEQFF

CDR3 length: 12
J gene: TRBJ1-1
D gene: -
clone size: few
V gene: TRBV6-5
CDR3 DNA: TGTGCCAGCACCGGAGGGGGGGGGAGGGCTTTCTTT
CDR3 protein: CASTGGGGRAFF

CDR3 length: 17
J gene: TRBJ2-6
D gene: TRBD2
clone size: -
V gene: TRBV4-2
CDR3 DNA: TGTGCCAGCAGCCAAGATCGGAGCGGGACTGGGGCCAACGTCCTGACTTTC
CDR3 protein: CASSQDRSGTGANVLTF

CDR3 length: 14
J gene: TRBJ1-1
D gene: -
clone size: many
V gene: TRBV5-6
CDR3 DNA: TGTGCCAGCAGCTTGGGAAGGCGGAACACTGAAGCTTTCTTT
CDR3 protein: CASSLGRRNTEAFF

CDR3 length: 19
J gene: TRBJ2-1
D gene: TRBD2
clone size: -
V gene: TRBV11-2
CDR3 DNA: TGTGCCAGCAGCCCGGGACTAGCGGGGGGGCAGAGCTCCTACAATGAGCAGTTCTTC
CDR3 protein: CASSPGLAGGQSSYNEQFF

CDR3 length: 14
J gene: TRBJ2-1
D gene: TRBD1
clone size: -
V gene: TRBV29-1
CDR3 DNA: TGCAGCGTGGAACGCGGGACAGGATACAATGAGCAGTTCTTC
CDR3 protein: CSVERGTGYNEQFF

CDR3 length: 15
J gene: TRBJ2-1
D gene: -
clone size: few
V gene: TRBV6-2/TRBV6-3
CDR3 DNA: TGTGCCAGTTGGGTAGGGGGACGATCCTACAATGAGCAGTTCTTC
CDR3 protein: CASWVGGRSYNEQFF

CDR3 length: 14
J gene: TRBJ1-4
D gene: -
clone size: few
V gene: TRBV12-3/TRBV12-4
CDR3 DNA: TGTGCCAGCAGAGTCTCGGGGATATGGGAAAAACTGTTTTTT
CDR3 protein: CASRVSGIWEKLFF

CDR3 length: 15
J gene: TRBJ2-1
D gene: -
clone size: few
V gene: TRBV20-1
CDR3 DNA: TGCAGTGCAGGGCCGGGGCGGGAAAGATACAATGAGCAGTTCTTC
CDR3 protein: CSAGPGRERYNEQFF

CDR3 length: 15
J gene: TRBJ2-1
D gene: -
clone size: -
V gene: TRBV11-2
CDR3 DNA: TGTGCCAGCAGCTTAAGCCCCGGACGGAACAATGAGCAGTTCTTC
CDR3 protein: CASSLSPGRNNEQFF

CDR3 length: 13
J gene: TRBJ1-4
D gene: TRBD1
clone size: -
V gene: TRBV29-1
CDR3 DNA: TGCAGCGCCGGGACAGGCCTTAATGAAAAACTGTTTTTT
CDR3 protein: CSAGTGLNEKLFF

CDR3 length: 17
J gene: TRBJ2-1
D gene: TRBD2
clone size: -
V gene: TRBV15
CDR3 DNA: TGTGCCACCAGGCCGGGACTAGCAGGCGCCTCCTACAATGAGCAGTTCTTC
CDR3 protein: CATRPGLAGASYNEQFF

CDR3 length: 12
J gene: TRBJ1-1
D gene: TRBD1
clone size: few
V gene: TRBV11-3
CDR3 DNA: TGTGCCAGCAGCTTGCCACAGGGGCGCGCTTTCTTT
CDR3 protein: CASSLPQGRAFF

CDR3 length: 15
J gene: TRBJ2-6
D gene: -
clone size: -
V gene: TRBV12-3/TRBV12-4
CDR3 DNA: TGTGCCAGCGGAAACAGGGCTGACGGGGCCAACGTCCTGACTTTC
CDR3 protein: CASGNRADGANVLTF

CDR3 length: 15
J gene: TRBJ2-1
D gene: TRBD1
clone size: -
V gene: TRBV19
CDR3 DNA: TGTGCCAGTAGCGATGACAGGGGGCTCTACAATGAGCAGTTCTTC
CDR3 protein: CASSDDRGLYNEQFF

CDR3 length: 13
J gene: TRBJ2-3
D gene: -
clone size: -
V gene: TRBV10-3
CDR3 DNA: TGTGCCATCAGTGTCCAGCAAACAGATACGCAGTATTTT
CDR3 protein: CAISVQQTDTQYF

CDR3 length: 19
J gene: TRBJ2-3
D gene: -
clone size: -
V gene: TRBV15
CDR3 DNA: TGTGCCACCAGCAGAGATTTGTTTCCGCAGGGTTCTAGCACAGATACGCAGTATTTT
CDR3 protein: CATSRDLFPQGSSTDTQYF

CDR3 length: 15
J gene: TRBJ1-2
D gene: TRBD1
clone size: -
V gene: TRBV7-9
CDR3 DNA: TGTGCCAGCAGCTTGGGGGTCGGACAGGGACGAGGCTACACCTTC
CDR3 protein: CASSLGVGQGRGYTF

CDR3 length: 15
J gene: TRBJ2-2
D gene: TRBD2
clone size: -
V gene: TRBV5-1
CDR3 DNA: TGCGCCAGCAGCTTTTCACTAGCGGGGGCCGGGGAGCTGTTTTTT
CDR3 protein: CASSFSLAGAGELFF

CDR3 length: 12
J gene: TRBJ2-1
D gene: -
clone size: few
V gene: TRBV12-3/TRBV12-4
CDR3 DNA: TGTGCCAGCAGTTTAGTATGGCATGAGCAGTTCTTC
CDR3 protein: CASSLVWHEQFF

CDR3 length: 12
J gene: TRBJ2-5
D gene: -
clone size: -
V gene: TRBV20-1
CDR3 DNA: TGCAGTGCCGTCGGATCAAAAGAGACCCAGTACTTC
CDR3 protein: CSAVGSKETQYF

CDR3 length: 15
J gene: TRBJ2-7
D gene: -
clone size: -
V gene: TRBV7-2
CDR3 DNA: TGTGCCAGCAGCTTAGATGGGACACCTTTCTACGAGCAGTACTTC
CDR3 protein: CASSLDGTPFYEQYF

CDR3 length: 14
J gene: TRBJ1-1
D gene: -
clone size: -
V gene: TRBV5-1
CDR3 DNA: TGCGCCAGCAGCTTGCTCGGGGACGGTGGTGAAGCTTTCTTT
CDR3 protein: CASSLLGDGGEAFF

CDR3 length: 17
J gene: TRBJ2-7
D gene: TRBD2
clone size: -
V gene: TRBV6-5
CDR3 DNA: TGTGCCAGCAGTTACGCCGGCGGGTCAGCGGGATTCTACGAGCAGTACTTC
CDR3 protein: CASSYAGGSAGFYEQYF

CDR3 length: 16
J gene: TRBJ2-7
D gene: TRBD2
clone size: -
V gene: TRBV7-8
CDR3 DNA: TGTGCCAGCAGCTCTCCGGGACTAGTGTTCTCCTACGAGCAGTACTTC
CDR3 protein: CASSSPGLVFSYEQYF

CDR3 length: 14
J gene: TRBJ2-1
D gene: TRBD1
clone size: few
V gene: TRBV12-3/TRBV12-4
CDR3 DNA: TGTGCCAGCATAGCCGGGACAGGGACTAAGGAGCAGTTCTTC
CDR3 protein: CASIAGTGTKEQFF